Here is one T cell receptor beta chain with its context. What this receptor recognizes is not known. Base qualities are not provided; no much larger clone lies one nucleotide away. The time point tag for this specimen amounts to: patch test 3, about 24 weeks after DPC sensitization. This specimen's treatment or condition label, per the study, means: therapeutic diphenylcyclopropenone sensitization with weekly scalp DPC. At each patch-test visit, blood was drawn before the patch test was applied. Eligible patients were aged 18 to 70, diagnosed with alopecia, deemed suitable for DPC therapy, and excluded if pregnant. Total RNA was isolated from unfractionated whole blood collected in Tempus Blood RNA tubes. The germline V gene supplies CDR1 MNHNS and CDR2 SASEGT. V is shortened by 10 bases, J by 1 base, and the region joining them spans 10 bases. The CDR3 runs 13 residues from the cysteine to the phenylalanine. The read is trimmed to its CDR3 DNA, 39 bases read in frame from base 1.

This entry belongs to a study of human T cells and chemical hapten exposure (dated by TCRdb to 2020 to 2023). In terms of the full investigation: For sensitization, 2% DPC in acetone was applied to an approximately 2 cm by approximately 2 cm area of upper inner arm skin. Patch testing was performed on the upper back with Finn chambers containing 0.01% DPC, and the patch tests were scored after 6 days according to International Contact Dermatitis Research Group standards. Libraries were combined into a pool for sequencing, and differences in TCR yield between samples came mainly from small differences in library volumes within the pool. The study tracked peripheral blood TCR repertoire changes in vivo during primary and secondary sensitization to the hapten diphenylcyclopropenone (DPC) in alopecia patients. For TCR sequencing, blood came from 25 to 35 alopecia patients at anywhere from one to four time points (pre-sensitization, 2, 6 and 24 weeks). Throughout the study period of about 25 weeks, patients also received therapeutic DPC doses to the scalp every week. Blood samples were taken from patients before sensitization (week 0) and then at 2, 6 and about 24 weeks after DPC sensitization. The mostly female patient cohort included alopecia areata with under or over 50% scalp involvement, alopecia totalis and alopecia universalis.

Broad study findings and their caveats: The number of TCRs above 1 in 1000 frequency did not change with DPC sensitization; there was no evidence of global repertoire structure alterations. Significantly more large CDR3 similarity clusters were formed by expanded TCRs than by pre-sensitization or healthy control sets, consistent with antigen-driven responses. A positive correlation was found between the number of PT1 expanded TCRs and patch test score, with significance reached at thresholds 8, 16 and 32 but not 4. Repeated subsampling changed both the strength of the expansion versus patch-test correlation and the threshold at which that correlation became significant. Alopecia, a presumed autoimmune disease, was present in all patients, so the immune response of the patients might differ from that of healthy individuals.

Library construction relied on RACE. The sequencing machine was a NextSeq 500. During library preparation, unique molecular identifiers were attached to individual cDNA molecules so that TCRs could be counted quantitatively and reproducibly. From each blood RNA sample, both TCR alpha and TCR beta chains were sequenced. On the study's bioinformatics: A median of around 96,000 TCRs per sample was observed, with a range of roughly 23,224 to 750,000. V, J and CDR3 annotation of the TCR reads was performed with the Decombinator software suite. Every sample was subsampled to the same number of TCRs (28,000) for the PS versus PT1 abundance plots. TCRs were defined as expanded if absent before sensitization and observed at least eight times at the 2-week time point. The public reads were quality trimmed at Q25 with fastp and then assembled into clones with MiXCR by TCRdb, keeping productive beta chains. Entries are consolidated by CDR3 protein sequence, retaining the most common genes and DNA. The authors' filters were not applied to this entry. Here the sample has 100,000 to 120,000 distinct CDR3 sequences; nearly 35% occur a single time. The ten largest clones add up to about 2.9% of the sample.

The source is a man aged 40-49 years with alopecia areata. Some clones in this sample may be carry-over from other donors' samples. Sequences were derived from whole blood, sampled in connection with sensitization to the hapten diphenylcyclopropenone (DPC). This chain joins TRBV6-1 to TRBJ1-4; no confident D gene assignment can be made. The nucleotide sequence is TGTGCCACCTCGTTGAGAACTAATGAAAAACTGTTTTTT. It encodes CATSLRTNEKLFF.